These T cell receptor beta chains were read from a single sample in a study of OX40 agonist ivuxolimab in advanced cancers. Some clones are missing from TCRdb's copy, which holds only in-frame ones; the method was immunoSEQ multiplex PCR. The profile covers 99,000 or so clones, with roughly 95% appearing a single time and about 0.19% taken by the ten largest. The sample in question was CD4+ or CD8+ T cells sorted from blood, obtained in a trial of the OX40 agonist ivuxolimab. The receptors stem from an adult with an advanced solid tumor such as melanoma, head and neck, liver or kidney cancer. CDR3s leave out the opening cysteine and the closing phenylalanine or tryptophan.

TRBV20-1	TRBJ1-2	STRGNYGYT
TRBV6-1	TRBJ2-5	ASSFVRGPQETQY
TRBV30	TRBJ1-2	AYSDRARGYT
TRBV15	TRBJ1-5	ATSWGTGSVGQPQH
TRBV5-1	TRBJ2-7	ASSESVGRISYEQY
TRBV18	TRBJ2-7	ASSETGFGSYEQY
TRBV9	TRBJ2-3	ASSPDSGNTQY
TRBV19	TRBJ2-4	ASSHMTGPLAKNIQY
TRBV11-2	TRBJ2-1	ASSPRGARSSYNEQF
TRBV28	TRBJ1-2	ASSPGQEGGYT
TRBV10-3	TRBJ2-7	AIRPRGHPGEQY
TRBV10-2	TRBJ2-2	ASRSAGTGELF
TRBV6-1	TRBJ2-7	ASWTANYEQY
TRBV6-5	TRBJ1-2	ASSYSKGRGFYGYT
TRBV5-6	TRBJ1-2	ASSLGQGYT
TRBV7-2	TRBJ2-7	ASSLEATGPYEQY
TRBV7-2	TRBJ2-6	ASSLAIGGGANVLT
TRBV18	TRBJ1-5	ASSPGTYNQPQH
TRBV18	TRBJ2-3	ASSFRDTPMQY
TRBV27	TRBJ1-6	ASSYRSTGNSYNSPLH
TRBV10-3	TRBJ2-1	ATLTRGGNEQF
TRBV4-3	TRBJ2-7	ASSQELAGAYEQY
TRBV6-5	TRBJ2-3	ASSYRRASTDTQY
TRBV7-9	TRBJ1-2	ASSLGTGGYGYT
TRBV5-4	TRBJ1-2	ASSLLTGMDGYT
TRBV7-3	TRBJ1-2	ASSRVRTGGVGYT
TRBV5-1	TRBJ2-2	ASSLWAENTGELF
TRBV9	TRBJ2-4	ASSVRVGQDIQY
TRBV7-9	TRBJ1-1	ASSSNTEAF
TRBV7-9	TRBJ1-2	ASSPRERGSYGYT
TRBV7-2	TRBJ2-7	ASSLGAGGGEQY
TRBV15	TRBJ2-3	ATSRTSTDTQY
TRBV7-2	TRBJ1-5	ASSGGQNSNQPQH
TRBV15	TRBJ1-5	ATSRALIRRQGSNQPQH
TRBV10-3	TRBJ1-2	AISETGTGIPGYT
TRBV6-1	TRBJ2-7	ASSQDRTGGSYEQY
TRBV18	TRBJ2-5	ASSSRTGGTQETQY